This paragraph covers one T cell receptor (beta chain) sequence. The target antigen is unknown. The repertoire was sequenced with immunoSEQ multiplex PCR; TCRdb's copy has only in-frame clones and lacks some. The sample contains over 250,000 clones, about 86% of which appear only once. CDR1 and CDR2 (germline): LGHNA, YSLEER. The CDR3 is 15 amino acids. Trimming removed 3 bases from V and 4 bases from J, with 15 bases in between. The sample originates from a study of cytomegalovirus exposure and HLA in healthy donors. Broader study findings: The study listed 164 cytomegalovirus-associated TCR beta chains.

The rearrangement uses TRBV4-3 and TRBJ1-2; D gene unclear. The sequencing sample was made of PBMCs. This clonotype originated in a young woman in good health and CMV-seronegative. CDR3 loop: CASSHLDGIPYGYTF. The CDR3, as DNA: TGCGCCAGCAGCCACCTAGACGGAATCCCCTATGGCTACACCTTC.